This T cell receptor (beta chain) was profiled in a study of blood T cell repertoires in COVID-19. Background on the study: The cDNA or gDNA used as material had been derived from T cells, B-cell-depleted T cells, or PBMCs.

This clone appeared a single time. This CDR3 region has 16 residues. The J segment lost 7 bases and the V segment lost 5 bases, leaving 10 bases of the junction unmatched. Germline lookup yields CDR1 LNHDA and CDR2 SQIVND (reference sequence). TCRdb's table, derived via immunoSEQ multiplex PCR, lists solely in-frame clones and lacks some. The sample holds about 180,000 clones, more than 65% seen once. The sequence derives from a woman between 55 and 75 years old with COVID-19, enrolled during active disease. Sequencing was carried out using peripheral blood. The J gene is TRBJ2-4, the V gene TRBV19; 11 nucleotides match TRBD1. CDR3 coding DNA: TGTGCCAGTAGTGTAATCCGGGACAGGGGGAGGAACATTCAGTACTTC. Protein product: CASSVIRDRGRNIQYF.